The 19 T cell receptor beta chains in this list originate from one sample, sequenced in a study of beta chain features in type 1 diabetes. Reverse transcribing all isolated RNA meant expressed TCRB transcripts were sequenced. Assay used: immunoSEQ multiplex PCR; TCRdb lists only in-frame clones, some missing. Of under 200,000 clones listed, 7% to 10% were seen once; the top ten hold 2.3%. The sequenced sample consisted of central memory CD4+ T cells from blood. The receptors stem from a woman between 18 and 29 years old in good health.

This clone appeared a few times. The chain carries TRBV7-9 and TRBJ2-7; 10 positions agree with TRBD2. The junction had 9 bases not matched to a gene; V was cut back by 6 bases and J by 4 bases. There are 15 residues in the CDR3. In germline, CDR1 is SEHNR, CDR2 FQNEAQ (reference sequence). The CDR3 here is CASRSPSGSGYEQYF. The CDR3 DNA sequence: TGTGCCAGCAGATCTCCTAGCGGGAGTGGATACGAGCAGTACTTC.

This clone appeared a few times. The gene calls are TRBV12-5 and TRBJ1-5; TRBD1 matches 7 bases. Germline V lookup: CDR1 LGHNT, CDR2 FRNRAP. The CDR3 loop spans 16 amino acids. Losses at the gene ends were 0 bases for V and 0 bases for J; bases not matched to a gene: 2. This CDR3 reads CASGLVQGYSNQPQHF. The DNA of the CDR3 is TGTGCTAGTGGTTTGGTACAGGGGTATAGCAATCAGCCCCAGCATTTT.

J is TRBJ2-5 and V is TRBV11-2; 8 nucleotides match TRBD1. Unmatched junction bases numbered 5, after V lost 4 bases and J lost 1 base. Germline V gene lookup returns CDR1 SGHAT and CDR2 FQNNGV. This CDR3 spans 15 amino acids. The CDR3 DNA reads TGTGCCAGCAGCTCCCAGGGACAGGTCCAAGAGACCCAGTACTTC. This translates into CASSSQGQVQETQYF. The full variable domain, completed using reference TRBV11-2 and TRBJ2-5, is EAGVAQSPRYKIIEKRQSVAFWCNPISGHATLYWYQQILGQGPKLLIQFQNNGVVDDSQLPKDRFSAERLKGVDSTLKIQPAKLEDSAVYLCASSSQGQVQETQYFGPGTRLLVL.

This clone was seen more than once but under ten times. V is TRBV18 and J is TRBJ2-3, with a possible D match to TRBD2 (6 bases). Deletions cut 2 bases from V and 6 bases from J, with 12 bases between. Looked up from germline, CDR1 is KGHSH and CDR2 is LQKENI. The CDR3 sequence is 14 residues long. Here the CDR3 reads CASSPRASADTQYF. The CDR3 nucleotides are TGTGCCAGCTCACCAAGGGCTAGCGCGGATACGCAGTATTTT.

In its sample, this clone was seen a few times. V and J are TRBV7-9 and TRBJ1-1; 8 bases are shared with TRBD1. The CDR3 length is 15 residues. V shed 5 bases and J 0 bases; nucleotides not matched to a gene: 5. The germline V gene encodes CDR1 SEHNR and CDR2 FQNEAQ (reference sequence). CDR3 protein: CASSPQGALNTEAFF. As DNA, the CDR3 is TGTGCCAGCAGCCCCCAGGGGGCCTTGAACACTGAAGCTTTCTTT.

The rearrangement uses TRBV7-2 and TRBJ2-7, with 7 bases fitting TRBD1. This CDR3 spans 17 amino acids. Germline V gene data show CDR1 as SGHTA and CDR2 as FQGNSA. V trimming: 0 bases; J trimming: 3 bases; junction bases outside the gene matches: 11. CDR3: CASSLAPEDRFVYEQYF. The CDR3 nucleotides are TGTGCCAGCAGCTTAGCGCCTGAGGACAGGTTTGTCTACGAGCAGTACTTC.

The gene calls are TRBV28 and TRBJ2-1; possibly TRBD2 for D (6 bases). The CDR3 extends over 12 amino acids. From germline, CDR1 is MDHEN and CDR2 SYDVKM. V was shortened by 6 bases and J by 11 bases, with 14 bases between the two germline ends. DNA of the CDR3: TGTGCCAGCAGCCGGGGGACCCCGAAGCAGTTCTTC. Translated: CASSRGTPKQFF.

V is TRBV7-2 and J is TRBJ2-1; 9 bases are shared with TRBD2. The CDR3 consists of 16 residues. V gave up 5 bases and J gave up 8 bases; unmatched junction bases: 13. Per germline, CDR1 SGHTA and CDR2 FQGNSA. DNA of the CDR3: TGTGCCAGCAGCCCTCAACGGACTAGCGCACACGATGAGCAGTTCTTC. Its protein is CASSPQRTSAHDEQFF. Supplemented by reference TRBV7-2 and TRBJ2-1, the full variable domain reads GAGVSQSPSNKVTEKGKDVELRCDPISGHTALYWYRQSLGQGLEFLIYFQGNSAPDKSGLPSDRFSAERTGGSVSTLTIQRTQQEDSAVYLCASSPQRTSAHDEQFFGPGTRLTVL.

The chain employs TRBV5-4 and TRBJ2-3; 7 bases match TRBD2. Germline CDR1 reads SGHNT; CDR2 reads YYREEE (reference sequence). The trim removed 0 bases at V and 1 base at J, leaving 5 bases unmatched. The CDR3 is made up of 16 amino acids. This CDR3 is CASSLALSGGTDTQYF. In DNA form, the CDR3 reads TGTGCCAGCAGCTTGGCCCTCAGCGGGGGCACAGATACGCAGTATTTT.

This clone showed up just a few times. The V and J genes are TRBV2 and TRBJ2-2, with a weak D call TRBD1 (6 bases). CDR1 SNHLY and CDR2 FYNNEI come from the germline V gene. V gave up 5 bases and J gave up 0 bases, with 10 bases separating them. The CDR3 has 15 residues. The CDR3 region is CASSTRTANTGELFF. The DNA for the CDR3 is TGTGCCAGCAGTACCCGGACAGCGAACACCGGGGAGCTGTTTTTT.

This rearrangement joins TRBV7-2 to TRBJ2-1; tentatively, D is TRBD1 (7 bases). The CDR3 is 16 amino acids. CDR1 and CDR2 from the germline V gene are SGHTA and FQGNSA. The germline V and J ends were trimmed by 4 bases and 0 bases, with 13 bases remaining between them. CDR3 bases: TGTGCCAGCAGCTCAGGGGGAGGAGACTCCTACAATGAGCAGTTCTTC. Its protein product is CASSSGGGDSYNEQFF.

The rearrangement uses TRBV30 and TRBJ1-2, with D maybe TRBD1 (6 bases). This CDR3 comprises 11 residues. Per the germline V gene, CDR1 is GTSNPN and CDR2 is SVGIG (reference sequence). Between the trimmed V and J ends, which lost 3 bases and 6 bases, there was a span of 8 bases. As DNA, the CDR3 is TGTGCCTGGAGCTCAGGGGATGGCTACACCTTC. Encoded protein: CAWSSGDGYTF.

The genes are TRBV5-6 and TRBJ2-3, with 13 bases identical to TRBD2. In germline, CDR1 is SGHDT, CDR2 YYEEEE. This CDR3 region has 15 residues. The trim removed 4 bases at V and 6 bases at J, leaving 5 bases unmatched. In DNA, the CDR3 is TGTGCCAGCAGCCCTTCACTAGCGGGAGGGGATACGCAGTATTTT. Its protein product is CASSPSLAGGDTQYF.

The gene calls are TRBV7-9 and TRBJ2-3; D not resolved. V was trimmed by 4 bases and J by 6 bases, leaving 11 bases between them. The CDR3 runs to 13 residues. The germline V gene encodes CDR1 SEHNR and CDR2 FQNEAQ (reference sequence). CDR3 bases: TGTGCCAGCAGCTCTGAAGCCACGGATACGCAGTATTTT. Residues: CASSSEATDTQYF.

The chain has TRBV19 and TRBJ1-5; possibly TRBD1 for D (5 bases). Trimming took off 5 bases at V and 7 bases at J, with 18 bases between the two ends. CDR1 is LNHDA, CDR2 SQIVND, per germline (reference sequence). CDR3 size: 15 residues. The CDR3, as DNA: TGTGCCAGTAGTCTGGGGACGGTGGCGGGACAGCCCCAGCATTTT. Translated: CASSLGTVAGQPQHF.

The gene calls are TRBV18 and TRBJ2-1; 12 bases are shared with TRBD2. Germline CDR1 and CDR2: KGHSH and LQKENI. This CDR3 spans 15 amino acids. V lost 4 bases and J lost 8; bases outside the gene matches: 6. The chain's CDR3 is CASSRLAGAKDEQFF. CDR3 bases: TGTGCCAGCTCACGACTAGCGGGAGCAAAGGATGAGCAGTTCTTC.

V is TRBV7-9 and J is TRBJ1-1, with 8 positions matching TRBD1. The V gene's germline CDR1 is SEHNR and CDR2 FQNEAQ (reference sequence). The CDR3 extends over 15 amino acids. Trimming took 1 base from V and 8 from J; bases not matched to a gene: 9. The DNA for the CDR3 is TGTGCCAGCAGCTTAGGGGTGGGACAGGCGGGAGAAGCTTTCTTT. Protein sequence: CASSLGVGQAGEAFF.

The chain joins TRBV6-1 to TRBJ2-2, with D possibly TRBD1 on 5 matching bases. This CDR3 is 14 amino acids long. The ends were cut back, 6 bases at V and 1 base at J, with 9 bases in the middle. Germline V gene sequence: CDR1 MNHNS, CDR2 SASEGT. The CDR3 reads CASRNDRNTGELFF. CDR3 sequence (DNA): TGTGCCAGCAGAAATGACAGGAACACCGGGGAGCTGTTTTTT.

The rearrangement links TRBV7-8 to TRBJ1-1; D gene uncertain. The germline gives CDR1 SGHVS, CDR2 FQNEAQ. This CDR3 has 14 residues. V was cut by 1 base and J by 0 bases, with 6 bases left in between. CDR3 protein: CASSLGALNTEAFF. The CDR3 DNA sequence: TGTGCCAGCAGCTTAGGCGCCCTGAACACTGAAGCTTTCTTT.